This record concerns one T cell receptor (beta chain) sequence. Trimming left V 0 bases short and J 4 bases short, with 5 bases between. The CDR3 covers 13 residues. Germline-derived CDR1 and CDR2 are SGHNT and YENEEA. This sample was taken from a study of T-cell memory formation after mild COVID-19. At the level of the study: TCR clusters mostly belonged to single donors.

TCRdb called the 5' RACE reads again in MiXCR, with one record for every CDR3 protein. The sample has some 250,000 distinct CDR3 sequences; more than 8% are singletons. The V gene is TRBV11-3, the J gene TRBJ2-3; D uncertain. Sequences were obtained from PBMCs or a T cell subset sorted from them (not recorded which). The origin of this receptor is a man aged 18 to 29 who had mild COVID-19 (a few samples of this study predate the infection). Cell type and time point are not known. The CDR3 coding sequence is TGTGCCAGCAGCTTAGACCCCCCAGATACGCAGTATTTT. Translated, it gives CASSLDPPDTQYF.